The present T cell receptor beta chain was sequenced within a study of cytomegalovirus exposure and HLA in healthy donors. This CDR3 is built from 16 residues. Looked up from germline, CDR1 is SGHRS and CDR2 is YFSETQ. The V gene lost 1 base and the J gene lost 9 bases, with 17 bases spanning the gap. The PCR employed 60 Vbeta primers together with 13 Jbeta primers. Some clones are missing from TCRdb's copy, which holds only in-frame ones; the method was immunoSEQ multiplex PCR. This table holds 110,000 to 150,000 clones, over 55% found once. The clonotype originates from a man aged 40-49 years in good health and CMV-seronegative. What was sequenced was PBMCs. The V and J genes are TRBV5-1 and TRBJ1-6, with D uncertain. CDR3 loop: CASSLTLVSVRSPLHF. CDR3 DNA: TGCGCCAGCAGCTTGACCCTGGTGTCAGTACGTTCACCCCTCCACTTT.